Reported below is one T cell receptor (beta chain). This sample was taken from a study of cytomegalovirus exposure and HLA in healthy donors. PCR amplification relied on 60 Vbeta primers (plus 13 Jbeta primers). The assay was immunoSEQ multiplex PCR, and TCRdb's table has in-frame clones only and misses some. The sample has 35,000 to 45,000 clones, about 50% seen once; the top ten hold around 10%. Germline V gene data show CDR1 as LGHNA and CDR2 as YSLEER. V was cut by 1 base and J by 5 bases, with 12 bases left in between. This CDR3 has 15 amino acids. The clonotype comes from a human donor in good health. Specimen: PBMCs. The gene calls are TRBV4-3 and TRBJ2-4; D is possibly TRBD1 (5 bases). CDR3 amino acids: CASSQGGRGQNIQYF. The CDR3 region has the DNA TGCGCCAGCAGCCAAGGGGGTAGGGGCCAAAACATTCAGTACTTC.